The present T cell receptor (beta chain) was sequenced within a study of T cells in localized non-small cell lung cancer. Turning to this clone: Its antigen remains unknown.

This table comes from immunoSEQ multiplex PCR, and its TCRdb copy is limited to in-frame clones, with some not included. The sample carries 75,000 to 80,000 clones, 88% recorded once. Study-wide points: Uninvolved adjacent lung showed higher T cell clonality than tumor. The study detected a median 57 of the top 100 tumor clones in adjacent lung.

Sequenced here: peripheral blood, sampled before any cancer treatment. This receptor was obtained from a woman aged 35-75 years with stage I squamous cell lung carcinoma.

CDR3 sequence reads: CASSYQKGGTGELFF. DNA of the CDR3: TGTGCCAGCAGTTACCAGAAAGGTGGCACCGGGGAGCTGTTTTTT. The rearrangement uses TRBV6-5 and TRBJ2-2; D gene ambiguous. This CDR3 comprises 15 residues. V gave up 2 bases and J gave up 4 bases, with 11 bases separating them. Per the germline V gene, CDR1 is MNHEY and CDR2 is SVGAGI.